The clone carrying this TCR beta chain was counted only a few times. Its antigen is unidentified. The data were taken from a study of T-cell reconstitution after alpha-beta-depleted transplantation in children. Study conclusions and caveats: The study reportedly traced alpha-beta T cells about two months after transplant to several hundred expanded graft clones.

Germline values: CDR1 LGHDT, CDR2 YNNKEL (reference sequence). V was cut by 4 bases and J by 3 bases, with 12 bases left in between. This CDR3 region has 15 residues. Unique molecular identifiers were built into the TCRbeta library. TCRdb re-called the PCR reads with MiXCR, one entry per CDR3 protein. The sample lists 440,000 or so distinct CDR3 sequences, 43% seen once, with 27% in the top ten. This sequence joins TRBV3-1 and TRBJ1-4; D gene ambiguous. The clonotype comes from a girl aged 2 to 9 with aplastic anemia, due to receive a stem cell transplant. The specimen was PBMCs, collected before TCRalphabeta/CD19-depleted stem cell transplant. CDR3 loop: CASSPRARSNEKLFF. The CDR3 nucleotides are TGTGCCAGCAGCCCCCGTGCCAGGTCTAATGAAAAACTGTTTTTT.